This TCR beta chain was captured in a study of T cell responses to AZD1222 COVID-19 vaccine. Study observations and caveats: At study baseline, merely roughly 6 AZD1222 recipients were seropositive. Repertoire samples came only from after the peak T cell response. Spike-spanning, vaccine-associated CD4 TCRs were dominant at 160-218 and 743-854. Most donors were white British, females outnumbered males, and clonal diversity was possibly underestimated.

As regards this clone: The target antigen is unknown.

Measured with immunoSEQ multiplex PCR; TCRdb has only the in-frame clones, and not every one. This sample has roughly 150,000 clones, with approximately 90% found just once. Germline V gene data show CDR1 as LGHNA and CDR2 as YNFKEQ. The J segment lost 1 base and the V segment lost 4 bases, leaving 4 bases of the junction unmatched. There are 15 residues in the CDR3. The source material was peripheral blood, sampled after recovery from COVID-19. The clonotype comes from an adult who had recovered from COVID-19. This sequence joins TRBV4-2 and TRBJ1-1; TRBD1 matches 9 bases. Written as DNA, the CDR3 is TGTGCCAGCAGCCCATTGACAGGGGGGAACACTGAAGCTTTCTTT. As protein: CASSPLTGGNTEAFF.